These T cell receptor beta chains were read from a single sample in a study of blood T cell repertoires in COVID-19. Measured with immunoSEQ multiplex PCR; TCRdb has only the in-frame clones, and not every one. Found here are 90,000 to 150,000 clones, about two thirds of them singletons; the top ten hold around 0.9%. What was sequenced was peripheral blood. These receptors were obtained from a human donor with acute or convalescent COVID-19. The donor label of this sample is uncertain. CDR3s include the opening cysteine and the closing phenylalanine or tryptophan.

j_call,v_call,cdr3_aa
TRBJ2-5,TRBV6-6,CASSQNPGTGETQYF
TRBJ2-5,TRBV5-6,CASSLAASGELETQYF
TRBJ1-6,TRBV28,CASSGPGQGFSPLHF
TRBJ1-2,TRBV21-1,CASTHGVSGDYGYTF
TRBJ2-1,TRBV19,CASSLDGEIYNEQFF
TRBJ2-4,TRBV28,CASSFRTSGGLAKNIQYF
TRBJ2-5,TRBV7-2,CASSLERKETQYF
TRBJ2-3,TRBV19,CASSYRTGQGDTQYF
TRBJ1-2,TRBV10-3,CAISGQGPYGYTF
TRBJ1-5,TRBV2,CASSVLAGGNQPQHF
TRBJ2-5,TRBV7-2,CASSFATSGETQYF
TRBJ1-5,TRBV12-5,CASGFSGLGNNQPQHF
TRBJ2-1,TRBV5-8,CASSFFMSSYNEQFF
TRBJ1-4,TRBV7-9,CASSRAGGANEKLFF
TRBJ1-1,TRBV28,CASIGYGLHIGNAFF
TRBJ1-5,TRBV7-8,CASSQQGAYNQPQHF
TRBJ1-5,TRBV4-1,CASSQDGGGQPQHF
TRBJ1-5,TRBV19,CASSKGQGRGDQPQHF
TRBJ1-5,TRBV9,CASSVGPQGGQPQHF
TRBJ1-4,TRBV4-1,CASSQEWDRGGEKLFF
TRBJ2-1,TRBV5-6,CASSLGWLAGTEQFF
TRBJ2-1,TRBV28,CASSTPLGTGTSDEQFF
TRBJ2-1,TRBV14,CASSQDMTSGREQFF
TRBJ1-5,TRBV11-2,CASSSYDGAQPQHF
TRBJ1-4,TRBV19,CAEWAGGGDANEKLFF
TRBJ1-1,TRBV6-5,CASRPLLNTEAFF
TRBJ1-4,TRBV15,CATREDRAGGEKLFF
TRBJ2-2,TRBV30,CACPSKDYTGELFF
TRBJ1-2,TRBV5-1,CASSVNRGSSGGYTF
TRBJ1-6,TRBV28,CASSSRGPPLHF
TRBJ2-3,TRBV19,CASSTGAGGLDTQYF
TRBJ1-2,TRBV5-5,CASSLVAGGGYTF
TRBJ1-2,TRBV2,CASTNKQGAAANYGYTF
TRBJ1-4,TRBV5-5,CASSLARTGLGPEDWKLFF
TRBJ1-2,TRBV18,CASSPPSGYTYGYTF
TRBJ2-3,TRBV4-1,CASSPTGQVTDTQYF
TRBJ1-1,TRBV30,CAWSRGGHPAEAFF
TRBJ2-5,TRBV2,CASSAGLASVETQYF
TRBJ2-7,TRBV13,CASSAQTGTFLYEQYF
TRBJ1-1,TRBV18,CASSAMGGQENTEAFF
TRBJ2-1,TRBV5-4,CASSKTSGGYNEQFF
TRBJ2-2,TRBV5-1,CASSPTGRAGAPGELFF
TRBJ1-6,TRBV5-8,CASTTDRLSYNSPLHF
TRBJ2-3,TRBV3-1/TRBV3-2,CASSHATPGGGARDTQYF
TRBJ2-7,TRBV30,CAWTMDSPYEQYF
TRBJ2-1,TRBV2,CASSGDRGMDEQFF
TRBJ1-2,TRBV30,CAWSVRPSSLYGYTF
TRBJ2-1,TRBV11-2,CASSLAGTGAKVGEQFF
TRBJ2-4,TRBV7-9,CASSIGSIGSNIQYF
TRBJ2-1,TRBV5-1,CASSVLGSGSYNEQFF
TRBJ1-4,TRBV7-5,CARSYRQGAAANEKLFF